These 26 T cell receptor beta chains were sequenced from one sample in a study of blood T cell repertoires in COVID-19. The table came from immunoSEQ multiplex PCR; TCRdb's copy has only in-frame clones and leaves some out. The table lists about 160,000 clones, roughly 80% of them singletons. Sequenced: PBMCs or T cells enriched from blood (not recorded which). These receptors all come from a middle-aged woman with acute COVID-19.

The V call is TRBV7-9, the J call TRBJ2-1, with a tentative D call TRBD2 (5 bases). V gave up 0 bases and J gave up 0 bases, with 9 bases separating them. The CDR3 runs 16 residues. The germline CDR1 and CDR2 sequences are SEHNR and FQNEAQ (reference sequence). CDR3 sequence reads: CASSLARAPSYNEQFF. CDR3 sequence (DNA): TGTGCCAGCAGCTTAGCGCGGGCTCCCTCCTACAATGAGCAGTTCTTC.

The chain has TRBV29-1 and TRBJ2-3, with 8 bases aligning to TRBD2. The CDR3 contains 16 residues. Germline CDR1 is SQVTM and CDR2 is ANQGSEA. V dropped 6 bases and J dropped 2; count of bases not matched to a gene: 13. The CDR3 coding sequence is TGCAGCGTAGCGGGAGTCACTACAAAAAACACAGATACGCAGTATTTT. Translation gives CSVAGVTTKNTDTQYF.

This chain joins TRBV12-3 or TRBV12-4 and TRBJ1-5; D gene ambiguous. With 4 bases removed from V and 6 bases from J, the gap between germline ends came to 10 bases. The CDR3 consists of 13 residues. The CDR3 loop is CASSSGSSQPQHF. CDR3 in DNA: TGTGCCAGCAGTTCAGGTTCTTCTCAGCCCCAGCATTTT.

The V and J genes are TRBV5-4 and TRBJ1-2; D not certain. The CDR3 consists of 13 residues. V was trimmed by 0 bases and J by 1 base, leaving 4 bases between them. Germline V gives CDR1 SGHNT, CDR2 YYREEE (reference sequence). The CDR3, as DNA: TGTGCCAGCAGCTTGGATCATAACTATGGCTACACCTTC. The encoded protein is CASSLDHNYGYTF.

The chain has TRBV5-1 and TRBJ2-1; 7 nucleotides agree with TRBD2. Trimming cost V 4 bases and J 12 bases; bases outside gene matches: 19. The CDR3 has 16 amino acids. Germline V gives CDR1 SGHRS, CDR2 YFSETQ. In DNA, the CDR3 is TGCGCCAGCAGCATCGGGACTACAACCCAATCGGGGGGGCAGTTCTTC. Encoded protein: CASSIGTTTQSGGQFF.

The CDR3 region has the DNA TGTGCCACCAGAAGGACAGGGGGCAGGGACACTGAAGCTTTCTTT. Translation gives CATRRTGGRDTEAFF. V gene TRBV24-1 combines with J gene TRBJ1-1, with 11 bases lining up with TRBD1. Germline assignment: CDR1 KGHDR and CDR2 SFDVKD. V was clipped by 7 bases and J by 3 bases; unmatched bases: 6. The CDR3 runs to 15 residues.

This clone has only a few counts. The chain combines TRBV5-8 with TRBJ2-7, with TRBD2 matching over 8 bases. The J segment lost 3 bases and the V segment lost 0 bases, leaving 8 bases of the junction unmatched. CDR3 length: 16 residues. Germline assignment: CDR1 SGHTS and CDR2 YDEGEE. The CDR3 sequence: CASSLGVAGGFYEQYF. CDR3 in DNA: TGTGCCAGCAGCTTGGGGGTCGCGGGAGGATTCTACGAGCAGTACTTC.

This chain joins TRBV7-9 and TRBJ2-1; 7 bases are shared with TRBD2. The ends lost 4 bases at V and 5 bases at J; junction bases unmatched: 5. The germline V gene encodes CDR1 SEHNR and CDR2 FQNEAQ (reference sequence). The CDR3 extends over 14 amino acids. Here the CDR3 reads CASSYGTTNNEQFF. The CDR3 DNA sequence: TGTGCCAGCAGCTACGGGACTACTAACAATGAGCAGTTCTTC.

In regard to this clone: Other DNA sequences within the sample encode an identical CDR3. The V gene is TRBV9, the J gene TRBJ1-1; D is uncertain. Germline V gene lookup returns CDR1 SGDLS and CDR2 YYNGEE. The V end was cut by 2 bases, the J end by 0 bases, with 5 bases between. This CDR3 is built from 13 residues. CDR3 sequence reads: CASSVQVNTEAFF. CDR3 bases: TGTGCCAGCAGCGTCCAGGTGAACACTGAAGCTTTCTTT.

V usage is TRBV18 and J usage is TRBJ2-7, with 7 bases aligning to TRBD1. The CDR3 has 13 residues. Germline CDR1 is KGHSH and CDR2 is LQKENI. V was pared by 6 bases and J by 6 bases, with 8 bases of the junction left unmatched. The CDR3 DNA is TGTGCCAGCTCCCCCTGGACAGGTGGCGAGCAGTACTTC. The encoded protein is CASSPWTGGEQYF.

The table lists this clone with a few counts. The gene calls are TRBV5-4 and TRBJ1-1, with a possible D match to TRBD1 (6 bases). The CDR3 is 12 residues long. Per germline, CDR1 SGHNT and CDR2 YYREEE (reference sequence). Trimming removed 4 bases from V and 6 bases from J, with 10 bases in between. In DNA, the CDR3 is TGTGCCAGCAGCCCGAAGGGGGCTGAAGCTTTCTTT. Protein: CASSPKGAEAFF.

CDR3 protein: CASSRSQFSYNEQFF. The CDR3 DNA reads as TGTGCCAGCAGCAGGTCGCAGTTCTCCTACAATGAGCAGTTCTTC. The chain has TRBV25-1 and TRBJ2-1, with unresolved D. The CDR3 consists of 15 residues. The germline gives CDR1 MGHDK, CDR2 SYGVNS. Trimming cost V 6 bases and J 0 bases, with 12 bases left between them. The entire variable domain, with the rest obtained from reference TRBV25-1 and TRBJ2-1, is as follows: EADIYQTPRYLVIGTGKKITLECSQTMGHDKMYWYQQDPGMELHLIHYSYGVNSTEKGDLSSESTVSRIRTEHFPLTLESARPSHTSQYLCASSRSQFSYNEQFFGPGTRLTVL.

The V call is TRBV28, the J call TRBJ1-3; 9 nucleotides agree with TRBD1. Looked up from germline, CDR1 is MDHEN and CDR2 is SYDVKM. V lost 6 bases to trimming and J lost 3 bases; unmatched junction nucleotides: 18. There are 19 residues in the CDR3. The CDR3 is CASSQLPGQGRSLGNTIYF. CDR3 coding DNA: TGTGCCAGCAGCCAGCTCCCGGGACAGGGAAGGTCCCTTGGAAACACCATATATTTT.

The chain recombines TRBV7-9 with TRBJ2-1; 11 positions agree with TRBD2. The V gene's germline CDR1 is SEHNR and CDR2 FQNEAQ (reference sequence). The V and J ends lost 3 bases and 7 bases, in that order; junction bases with no gene match: 2. CDR3 length: 14 residues. The CDR3 is CASSLGTSGNEQFF. As DNA, the CDR3 is TGTGCCAGCAGCTTGGGGACTAGCGGTAATGAGCAGTTCTTC.

The genes are TRBV3-1 (or the pseudogene TRBV3-2) and TRBJ2-4; possibly TRBD1 for D (6 bases). Germline values: CDR1 LGHDT, CDR2 YNNKEL (reference sequence). The CDR3 covers 13 residues. Between the trimmed V and J ends, which lost 4 bases and 5 bases, there was a span of 9 bases. DNA of the CDR3: TGTGCCAGCAGCCGGCGACAGGAAAACATTCAGTACTTC. Translated, it gives CASSRRQENIQYF.

Turning to this clone: The same CDR3 arises from other DNA sequences in this sample as well. This rearrangement joins TRBV5-6 to TRBJ1-2, with D possibly being TRBD1 (5 bases). V lost 0 bases to trimming and J lost 2 bases, with 5 bases between them. Germline V lookup: CDR1 SGHDT, CDR2 YYEEEE. The CDR3 runs 13 residues. This CDR3 reads CASSLDRNYGYTF. Written as DNA, the CDR3 is TGTGCCAGCAGCTTGGACAGGAACTATGGCTACACCTTC. Looking up the rest from reference TRBV5-6 and TRBJ1-2 gives the full variable domain: DAGVTQSPTHLIKTRGQQVTLRCSPKSGHDTVSWYQQALGQGPQFIFQYYEEEERQRGNFPDRFSGHQFPNYSSELNVNALLLGDSALYLCASSLDRNYGYTFGSGTRLTVV.

In this sample, this clone turned up a few times. The chain employs TRBV3-1 (or the pseudogene TRBV3-2) and TRBJ2-1; D may be TRBD1 (6 bases). This CDR3 spans 15 amino acids. V gave up 4 bases and J gave up 10 bases, with 20 bases separating them. Germline V gene lookup returns CDR1 LGHDT and CDR2 YNNKEL (reference sequence). CDR3 DNA: TGTGCCAGCAGCCTCAGGGGATTGCCGCCCTGGGAGCAGTTCTTC. Residues: CASSLRGLPPWEQFF.

The rearrangement links TRBV2 to TRBJ1-4; D call uncertain. V was pared by 2 bases and J by 5 bases, with 9 bases between. Germline CDR1 is SNHLY and CDR2 is FYNNEI. The CDR3 covers 14 residues. CDR3 sequence reads: CASSEFSSNEKLFF. The CDR3, as DNA: TGTGCCAGCAGTGAATTTAGTTCAAATGAAAAACTGTTTTTT. The variable domain in full, completed from reference TRBV2 and TRBJ1-4, reads EPEVTQTPSHQVTQMGQEVILRCVPISNHLYFYWYRQILGQKVEFLVSFYNNEISEKSEIFDDQFSVERPDGSNFTLKIRSTKLEDSAMYFCASSEFSSNEKLFFGSGTQLSVL.

Only one count was recorded for this clone. The V gene is TRBV5-1, the J gene TRBJ2-7; D is ambiguous. V was clipped by 4 bases and J by 0 bases, with 11 bases between them. Germline loops: CDR1 SGHRS, CDR2 YFSETQ. This CDR3 has 14 amino acids. The CDR3 is CASSPSASSYEQYF. As DNA, the CDR3 is TGCGCCAGCAGCCCGAGTGCGAGCTCCTACGAGCAGTACTTC.

DNA for the CDR3: TGTGCCAGCTCACCCCGGACTAGCGGTAGCACAGATACGCAGTATTTT. Its protein product is CASSPRTSGSTDTQYF. The chain carries TRBV18 and TRBJ2-3; 10 bases agree with TRBD2. J lost 0 bases, V lost 3 bases, and 3 bases had no gene match. The CDR3 is made up of 16 amino acids. Germline V CDR1 and CDR2: KGHSH, LQKENI.

J is TRBJ2-5 and V is TRBV5-6; TRBD1 aligns across 11 bases. J lost 3 bases, V lost 6 bases, and 4 bases had no gene match. The germline CDR1 and CDR2 sequences are SGHDT and YYEEEE. This CDR3 has 14 amino acids. This CDR3 reads CASTRTGGEETQYF. The CDR3 DNA reads as TGTGCCAGCACGAGGACAGGGGGCGAAGAGACCCAGTACTTC.

The chain recombines TRBV5-1 with TRBJ2-1; a possible D gene is TRBD2 (5 bases). The CDR3 consists of 16 residues. The germline V gene encodes CDR1 SGHRS and CDR2 YFSETQ. V lost 0 bases and J 0 bases, leaving 10 bases between the germline ends. In DNA, the CDR3 is TGCGCCAGCAGCTTGGTGGCGGGCCCCTCCTACAATGAGCAGTTCTTC. This translates into CASSLVAGPSYNEQFF. Full variable domain (outside the CDR3, taken from reference TRBV5-1 and TRBJ2-1): KAGVTQTPRYLIKTRGQQVTLSCSPISGHRSVSWYQQTPGQGLQFLFEYFSETQRNKGNFPGRFSGRQFSNSRSEMNVSTLELGDSALYLCASSLVAGPSYNEQFFGPGTRLTVL.

V and J are TRBV15 and TRBJ2-2; no definite D call. Per germline, CDR1 LNHNV and CDR2 YYDKDF (reference sequence). CDR3 length: 12 amino acids. Trimming took 5 bases from V and 8 from J, leaving 9 bases between them. The CDR3 coding sequence is TGTGCCACCAGCCTCGTCGGGGGGGAGCTGTTTTTT. Translating gives CATSLVGGELFF.

The chain has TRBV6-6 and TRBJ2-3, with TRBD2 identical over 11 bases. In germline, CDR1 is MNHNY, CDR2 SVGAGI (reference sequence). The CDR3 extends over 16 amino acids. With 4 bases clipped from V and 4 bases from J, the junction kept 7 bases outside the gene matches. The CDR3 DNA follows: TGTGCCAGCAGTTTGTTTAGCGGGAGGGCCTCAGATACGCAGTATTTT. Its protein product is CASSLFSGRASDTQYF.

The chain uses TRBV3-1 (or the pseudogene TRBV3-2) and TRBJ1-6; TRBD1 might be the D (5 bases). This CDR3 has 12 residues. Germline loops: CDR1 LGHDT, CDR2 YNNKEL (reference sequence). Between the trimmed V and J ends, which lost 5 bases and 13 bases, there was a span of 12 bases. The CDR3 region has the DNA TGTGCCAGCAGCATCAGGGAAGGGCCCCTCCACTTT. The encoded protein is CASSIREGPLHF.

The chain uses TRBV6-4 and TRBJ2-3, with a weak D call TRBD1 (6 bases). The CDR3 has 13 residues. V was pared by 4 bases and J by 3 bases, with 8 bases between. The germline gives CDR1 MRHNA, CDR2 SNTAGT. The CDR3 region has the DNA TGTGCCAGCAGTGGCCAGGGGACAGATACGCAGTATTTT. Translated, it gives CASSGQGTDTQYF.